In its sample, the clone carrying this TCR beta chain was seen many times. What it binds is unknown. This record comes from a study of molecular identifiers for immune sequencing clone quantification. One entry per CDR3 protein results from TCRdb running MiXCR on the PCR reads. The sample holds 250,000 to 350,000 distinct CDR3 sequences, 20% to 25% seen once. Trimming left V 6 bases short and J 4 bases short, with 9 bases between. Germline V gene lookup returns CDR1 SEHNR and CDR2 FQNEAQ (reference sequence). The CDR3 covers 12 residues. Overall study findings and caveats: The study reportedly detected spiked Jurkat TCR RNA from one cell among some 940,000 naive cells. Highly expanded clone sizes could end up underestimated if a barcode were shared by identical TCR molecules.

CD8+CD4-CCR7+CD45RA+ sorting gave the naive CD8 T cells. The clonotype was recovered from a human donor in good health. Some libraries in this study had Jurkat cell RNA spiked in. Material: naive CD8+ T cells from blood, with Jurkat cell RNA spiked in. The subset: FACS-sorted CD8+CD4-CCR7+CD45RA+ naive T cells. The chain couples TRBV7-9 to TRBJ1-1; D is unresolved. CDR3 sequence (DNA): TGTGCCAGCAGTCTACATCCCACTGAAGCTTTCTTT. Protein sequence: CASSLHPTEAFF. Based on the CDR3 plus reference TRBV7-9 and TRBJ1-1, the full variable domain is DTGVSQNPRHKITKRGQNVTFRCDPISEHNRLYWYRQTLGQGPEFLTYFQNEAQLEKSRLLSDRFSAERPKGSFSTLEIQRTEQGDSAMYLCASSLHPTEAFFGQGTRLTVV.